This TCR beta chain was observed in a study of T-cell memory formation after mild COVID-19. This clonotype came up many times. Its antigen is not identified. Findings and limits, study-wide: Clones from the second wave (peaking day 37) had unconfirmed SARS-CoV-2 specificity. Pre-infection memory carried some responding clones, suggesting that cross-reactive memory joined.

Per the germline V gene, CDR1 is SEHNR and CDR2 is FQNEAQ (reference sequence). V was clipped by 5 bases and J by 5 bases, with 15 bases between them. This CDR3 is 14 amino acids long. With constant-segment primers, 5'RACE yielded cDNA libraries of TCR alpha and TCR beta that carried sample barcodes and UMIs. TCRdb independently ran MiXCR on the 5' RACE reads; one entry per CDR3 protein. The sample consists of 300,000 to 350,000 distinct CDR3 sequences, roughly an eighth of them appearing once. The specimen sequenced was PBMCs or a T cell subset sorted from them (not recorded which). V and J are TRBV7-9 and TRBJ2-5; a possible D gene is TRBD1 (6 bases). The sequence derives from a man aged 18 to 35 who had mild COVID-19 (a few samples of this study predate the infection). Cell type and time point are not known. CDR3 region: CASSPGASWETQYF. Written as DNA, the CDR3 is TGTGCCAGCAGCCCAGGGGCCTCTTGGGAGACCCAGTACTTC.